The 17 T cell receptor beta chains reported below all come from one sample, sequenced in a study of cytomegalovirus exposure and HLA in healthy donors. PCR primers comprised 60 Vbeta and 13 Jbeta primers. The protocol was immunoSEQ multiplex PCR, while the TCRdb copy is restricted to in-frame clones and leaves out a portion. The sample shows roughly 180,000 clones, about 77% of them seen only once. The sequenced sample was PBMCs. These receptors were taken from a man aged 25-45 years in good health and CMV-seronegative.

V is TRBV6-6 and J is TRBJ1-1; D remains ambiguous. The CDR3 has 12 amino acids. Germline V gene sequence: CDR1 MNHNY, CDR2 SVGAGI (reference sequence). The V end lost 7 bases, the J end lost 2 bases, and 8 bases lay between the germline ends. The CDR3 DNA sequence: TGTGCCAGCACTTTTCCCAACACTGAAGCTTTCTTT. Translation: CASTFPNTEAFF.

The genes are TRBV7-2 and TRBJ2-4; D gene ambiguous. V was clipped by 1 base and J by 2 bases, with 6 bases between them. This CDR3 spans 14 amino acids. CDR1 and CDR2 (germline): SGHTA, FQGNSA. The CDR3 DNA reads TGTGCCAGCAGCTTAGACGGGTCCAAAAACATTCAGTACTTC. Protein product: CASSLDGSKNIQYF.

The count of this clone is one. This chain joins TRBV29-1 and TRBJ2-2, with D perhaps matching TRBD1 (5 bases). The germline CDR1 and CDR2 sequences are SQVTM and ANQGSEA. Between the trimmed V and J ends, which lost 0 bases and 7 bases, there was a span of 18 bases. The CDR3 length is 16 residues. CDR3 residues: CSVEDPQGGSLGELFF. CDR3 DNA sequence: TGCAGCGTTGAAGATCCCCAGGGTGGAAGTCTCGGGGAGCTGTTTTTT.

The chain has TRBV7-2 and TRBJ2-7, with 12 bases that match TRBD1. The CDR3 length is 17 residues. Trimming cost V 5 bases and J 7 bases; bases outside gene matches: 15. CDR1 is SGHTA and CDR2 is FQGNSA in the germline V gene. Here the CDR3 DNA reads TGTGCCAGCAGCACAAAAGGTCCGGGACAGGGGGCATATGAGCAGTACTTC. Translation gives CASSTKGPGQGAYEQYF.

The gene calls are TRBV7-3 and TRBJ2-2; no reliable D call. Germline V lookup: CDR1 SGHTA, CDR2 FQGTGA. CDR3 length equals 15 residues. Trimming stripped 2 bases from V and 1 base from J, with 8 bases between. CDR3 sequence reads: CASSLDSRNTGELFF. CDR3 sequence (DNA): TGTGCCAGCAGCTTAGATAGCAGGAACACCGGGGAGCTGTTTTTT.

V is TRBV19 and J is TRBJ1-2; possible D gene TRBD1, 5 bases. Germline CDR1 is LNHDA and CDR2 is SQIVND (reference sequence). This CDR3 spans 15 amino acids. The V gene lost 7 bases and the J gene lost 2 bases, with 17 bases spanning the gap. The CDR3 loop reads CASTIRGLTNYGYTF. For the CDR3, the DNA is TGTGCCAGTACCATAAGGGGCTTAACAAACTATGGCTACACCTTC.

This chain uses TRBV16 with TRBJ1-3; 7 positions agree with TRBD1. The CDR3 sequence is 18 residues long. The trim removed 4 bases at V and 0 bases at J, leaving 12 bases unmatched. Looked up from germline, CDR1 is KGHSY and CDR2 is FQNENV. CDR3 coding DNA: TGTGCCAGCAGCCTTCTGGGGGGACAGACTTACTCTGGAAACACCATATATTTT. Protein: CASSLLGGQTYSGNTIYF.

This clone was counted once. The genes are TRBV7-2 and TRBJ2-5; 9 bases are a match to TRBD2. Trimming cost V 5 bases and J 5 bases; bases outside gene matches: 9. CDR1 is SGHTA, CDR2 FQGNSA, per germline. This CDR3 has 15 residues. The CDR3 DNA reads as TGTGCCAGCAGCCACCCGGGACTAGCAAGGGAGACCCAGTACTTC. This translates into CASSHPGLARETQYF.

The genes are TRBV7-2 and TRBJ2-7; the match to TRBD2 covers 7 bases. The CDR3 is made up of 15 amino acids. CDR1 is SGHTA, CDR2 FQGNSA, per germline. Unmatched junction bases numbered 8, after V lost 5 bases and J lost 1 base. The CDR3 region has the DNA TGTGCCAGCAGCACAGGAAGCGGGATGTCCTACGAGCAGTACTTC. Translated: CASSTGSGMSYEQYF.

The J gene is TRBJ1-3, the V gene TRBV7-9, with 9 positions matching TRBD1. The CDR3 is 15 residues long. V shed 5 bases, J shed 4 bases, and the junction held 6 bases outside the gene matches. Germline-derived CDR1 and CDR2 are SEHNR and FQNEAQ (reference sequence). The CDR3 DNA reads as TGTGCCAGCAGCCGGGACAGGGAGCCCGGAAACACCATATATTTT. Its protein is CASSRDREPGNTIYF. The whole variable domain, filled in from reference TRBV7-9 and TRBJ1-3, reads DTGVSQNPRHKITKRGQNVTFRCDPISEHNRLYWYRQTLGQGPEFLTYFQNEAQLEKSRLLSDRFSAERPKGSFSTLEIQRTEQGDSAMYLCASSRDREPGNTIYFGEGSWLTVV.

This chain links TRBV19 with TRBJ1-5; 7 bases are a match to TRBD1. Germline CDR1 reads LNHDA; CDR2 reads SQIVND (reference sequence). J was trimmed by 5 bases and V by 3 bases; bases with no gene match: 7. The CDR3 has 15 residues. CDR3 loop: CASSILGQDYQPQHF. The DNA of the CDR3 is TGTGCCAGTAGTATCCTAGGACAGGACTATCAGCCCCAGCATTTT.

The rearrangement joins TRBV11-3 to TRBJ2-3; D is perhaps TRBD2 (5 bases). Deletions cut 1 base from V and 2 bases from J, with 7 bases between. The CDR3 spans 14 residues. Per germline, CDR1 SGHNT and CDR2 YENEEA. CDR3 nucleotides: TGTGCCAGCAGCTTAGGAGCGGTCACAGATACGCAGTATTTT. Encoded protein: CASSLGAVTDTQYF. Complete variable domain (other parts from reference TRBV11-3 and TRBJ2-3): EAGVVQSPRYKIIEKKQPVAFWCNPISGHNTLYWYLQNLGQGPELLIRYENEEAVDDSQLPKDRFSAERLKGVDSTLKIQPAELGDSAVYLCASSLGAVTDTQYFGPGTRLTVL.

This clone was observed a few times. The genes are TRBV20-1 and TRBJ2-7; D gene uncertain. Germline V CDR1 and CDR2: DFQATT, SNEGSKA (reference sequence). V was shortened by 3 bases and J by 3 bases, with 6 bases between the two germline ends. This CDR3 region has 11 residues. The CDR3 coding sequence is TGCAGTGCTAGCTACAGCTACGAGCAGTACTTC. It specifies CSASYSYEQYF.

The gene calls are TRBV7-2 and TRBJ2-7, with 12 bases aligning to TRBD2. V trimming: 5 bases; J trimming: 2 bases; junction bases outside the gene matches: 4. Germline V lookup: CDR1 SGHTA, CDR2 FQGNSA. The CDR3 is 15 residues long. The CDR3 reads CASSPGLAGPYEQYF. CDR3 nucleotides: TGTGCCAGCAGCCCCGGACTAGCGGGACCCTACGAGCAGTACTTC.

The J gene is TRBJ2-1, the V gene TRBV2, with TRBD1 matching 11 bases. CDR3 length: 14 residues. Losses at the gene ends were 4 bases for V and 10 bases for J; bases not matched to a gene: 6. The V gene's germline CDR1 is SNHLY and CDR2 FYNNEI. The CDR3 DNA is TGTGCCAGCAGTGTGGACAGGGGGCTGGGGGAGCAGTTCTTC. This encodes CASSVDRGLGEQFF.

This chain uses TRBV19 with TRBJ1-1; no clear D. Germline lookup yields CDR1 LNHDA and CDR2 SQIVND (reference sequence). With 5 bases removed from V and 10 bases from J, the gap between germline ends came to 14 bases. CDR3 length: 12 amino acids. DNA of the CDR3: TGTGCCAGTAGTCCTCGCCCGGGAGGAGCTTTCTTT. It is translated as CASSPRPGGAFF.

The CDR3 DNA reads as TGTGCCAGCAGCCAAGAGCGGGGCCCCTCCAATCAGCCCCAGCATTTT. It specifies CASSQERGPSNQPQHF. The V gene is TRBV4-2, the J gene TRBJ1-5, with D perhaps matching TRBD1 (5 bases). The length of the CDR3 is 16 residues. V dropped 0 bases and J dropped 3 bases, with 12 bases sitting between them. Germline-derived CDR1 and CDR2 are LGHNA and YNFKEQ.